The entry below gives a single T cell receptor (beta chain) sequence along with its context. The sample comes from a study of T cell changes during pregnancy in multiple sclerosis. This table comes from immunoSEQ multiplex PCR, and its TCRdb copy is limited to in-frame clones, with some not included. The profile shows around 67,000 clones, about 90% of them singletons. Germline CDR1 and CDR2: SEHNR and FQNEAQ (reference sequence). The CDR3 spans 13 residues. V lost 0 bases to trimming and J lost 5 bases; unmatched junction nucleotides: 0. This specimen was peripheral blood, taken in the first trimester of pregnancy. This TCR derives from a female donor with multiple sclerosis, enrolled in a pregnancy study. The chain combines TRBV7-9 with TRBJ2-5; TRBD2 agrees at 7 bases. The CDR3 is CASSLASGETQYF. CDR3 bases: TGTGCCAGCAGCTTAGCTAGCGGGGAGACCCAGTACTTC.